The 8 T cell receptor beta chains given below trace back to one sample, sequenced in a study of blood T cell repertoires in COVID-19. Method: immunoSEQ multiplex PCR; TCRdb's copy keeps in-frame clones and lacks some. Among some 130,000 clones listed, about nine tenths were seen once. Sequencing used peripheral blood. These receptors were collected from a man aged 50-60 years with acute or convalescent COVID-19.

This clone was seen a handful of times. V usage is TRBV9 and J usage is TRBJ1-1; the D is unclear. The germline V gene encodes CDR1 SGDLS and CDR2 YYNGEE. This CDR3 is built from 14 residues. Trimming took 0 bases from V and 9 from J, leaving 15 bases between them. This CDR3 reads CASSVVEGHGQAFF. The CDR3, as DNA: TGTGCCAGCAGCGTAGTGGAGGGTCACGGGCAAGCTTTCTTT.

The V and J genes are TRBV5-1 and TRBJ2-1; 12 nucleotides align to TRBD2. Per the germline V gene, CDR1 is SGHRS and CDR2 is YFSETQ. With V trimmed by 3 bases and J by 2 bases, 6 bases remained unmatched. The CDR3 sequence is 17 residues long. CDR3 sequence reads: CASSWPLAGGPYNEQFF. The CDR3 DNA follows: TGCGCCAGCAGCTGGCCCCTAGCGGGGGGGCCCTACAATGAGCAGTTCTTC.

V usage is TRBV2 and J usage is TRBJ1-2; D possibly corresponds to TRBD1 (5 bases). CDR3 length equals 15 residues. The V end was cut by 6 bases, the J end by 2 bases, with 16 bases between. Germline loops: CDR1 SNHLY, CDR2 FYNNEI. CDR3 amino acids: CASREGLSQNYGYTF. The CDR3 bases are TGTGCCAGCAGGGAGGGGCTCAGCCAAAACTATGGCTACACCTTC.

V and J are TRBV2 and TRBJ2-1; TRBD1 agrees at 8 bases. This CDR3 is 14 amino acids long. The V gene's germline CDR1 is SNHLY and CDR2 FYNNEI. V was clipped by 4 bases and J by 6 bases; unmatched bases: 5. The CDR3, as DNA: TGTGCCAGCAGTGCGGACAGGGCGGTCAATGAGCAGTTCTTC. This codes for CASSADRAVNEQFF.

The chain carries TRBV18 and TRBJ2-7; 7 nucleotides agree with TRBD2. Germline CDR1 and CDR2: KGHSH and LQKENI. J lost 7 bases, V lost 3 bases, and 6 bases had no gene match. CDR3 length: 13 residues. The CDR3 DNA sequence: TGTGCCAGCTCACCGGGGGGGATAGGGGAGCAGTACTTC. Residues: CASSPGGIGEQYF.

J is TRBJ1-3 and V is TRBV19; D unclear. V was clipped by 3 bases and J by 6 bases, with 6 bases between them. Germline-derived CDR1 and CDR2 are LNHDA and SQIVND (reference sequence). The CDR3 is 12 amino acids. The CDR3: CASSIRENTIYF. The CDR3 nucleotides are TGTGCCAGTAGTATCCGGGAAAACACCATATATTTT.

The chain links TRBV5-6 to TRBJ1-3, with 7 bases fitting TRBD1. The CDR3 covers 14 residues. Trimming cost V 3 bases and J 4 bases; bases outside gene matches: 4. The germline V gene has CDR1 SGHDT and CDR2 YYEEEE. DNA for the CDR3: TGTGCCAGCAGCTGGGACAGAAGAGGAAACACCATATATTTT. Protein: CASSWDRRGNTIYF. The complete variable domain, with remaining parts taken from reference TRBV5-6 and TRBJ1-3, reads DAGVTQSPTHLIKTRGQQVTLRCSPKSGHDTVSWYQQALGQGPQFIFQYYEEEERQRGNFPDRFSGHQFPNYSSELNVNALLLGDSALYLCASSWDRRGNTIYFGEGSWLTVV.

The chain joins TRBV5-1 to TRBJ2-7; 13 positions match TRBD2. The V and J ends lost 3 bases and 4 bases, in that order; junction bases with no gene match: 10. Germline V gene sequence: CDR1 SGHRS, CDR2 YFSETQ. The CDR3 runs to 17 residues. CDR3 coding DNA: TGCGCCAGCAGCTACGGACTAGCGGGAGTATTCGGGTACGAGCAGTACTTC. The encoded protein is CASSYGLAGVFGYEQYF.